Included here is one TCR beta chain sequence, with context. This sample is drawn from a study of blood T cell repertoires in COVID-19. Germline-derived CDR1 and CDR2 are SGHRS and YFSETQ. The V gene end was trimmed by 2 bases and the J gene end by 5 bases; junction bases not matched to a gene: 8. This CDR3 has 15 amino acids. Libraries were prepared by immunoSEQ multiplex PCR; TCRdb keeps only in-frame clonotypes and omits some of them. The table shows about 240,000 clones, with around 89% occurring only once. The chain couples TRBV5-1 to TRBJ2-3; 7 bases match TRBD2. The sequenced material came from PBMCs or T cells enriched from blood (not recorded which). The TCR sequence derives from a woman aged 30 to 39 who had recovered from COVID-19. The CDR3 loop is CASSFGAGAKDTQYF. CDR3 bases: TGCGCCAGCAGCTTCGGCGCGGGAGCGAAAGATACGCAGTATTTT.